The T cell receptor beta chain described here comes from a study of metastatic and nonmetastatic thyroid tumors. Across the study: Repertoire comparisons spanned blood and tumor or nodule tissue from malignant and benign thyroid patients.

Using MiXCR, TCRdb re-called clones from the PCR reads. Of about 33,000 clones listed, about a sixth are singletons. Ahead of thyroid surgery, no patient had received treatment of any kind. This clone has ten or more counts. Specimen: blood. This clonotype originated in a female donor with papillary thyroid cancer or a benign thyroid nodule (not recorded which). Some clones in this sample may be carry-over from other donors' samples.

In DNA, the CDR3 is TGTGCCAGCAGCAAGGTTGGTGAGCAGTTCTTC. As protein: CASSKVGEQFF. The rearrangement uses TRBV9 and TRBJ2-1; D call uncertain. The V gene's germline CDR1 is SGDLS and CDR2 YYNGEE. V was trimmed by 4 bases and J by 9 bases, leaving 8 bases between them. The length of the CDR3 is 11 residues.